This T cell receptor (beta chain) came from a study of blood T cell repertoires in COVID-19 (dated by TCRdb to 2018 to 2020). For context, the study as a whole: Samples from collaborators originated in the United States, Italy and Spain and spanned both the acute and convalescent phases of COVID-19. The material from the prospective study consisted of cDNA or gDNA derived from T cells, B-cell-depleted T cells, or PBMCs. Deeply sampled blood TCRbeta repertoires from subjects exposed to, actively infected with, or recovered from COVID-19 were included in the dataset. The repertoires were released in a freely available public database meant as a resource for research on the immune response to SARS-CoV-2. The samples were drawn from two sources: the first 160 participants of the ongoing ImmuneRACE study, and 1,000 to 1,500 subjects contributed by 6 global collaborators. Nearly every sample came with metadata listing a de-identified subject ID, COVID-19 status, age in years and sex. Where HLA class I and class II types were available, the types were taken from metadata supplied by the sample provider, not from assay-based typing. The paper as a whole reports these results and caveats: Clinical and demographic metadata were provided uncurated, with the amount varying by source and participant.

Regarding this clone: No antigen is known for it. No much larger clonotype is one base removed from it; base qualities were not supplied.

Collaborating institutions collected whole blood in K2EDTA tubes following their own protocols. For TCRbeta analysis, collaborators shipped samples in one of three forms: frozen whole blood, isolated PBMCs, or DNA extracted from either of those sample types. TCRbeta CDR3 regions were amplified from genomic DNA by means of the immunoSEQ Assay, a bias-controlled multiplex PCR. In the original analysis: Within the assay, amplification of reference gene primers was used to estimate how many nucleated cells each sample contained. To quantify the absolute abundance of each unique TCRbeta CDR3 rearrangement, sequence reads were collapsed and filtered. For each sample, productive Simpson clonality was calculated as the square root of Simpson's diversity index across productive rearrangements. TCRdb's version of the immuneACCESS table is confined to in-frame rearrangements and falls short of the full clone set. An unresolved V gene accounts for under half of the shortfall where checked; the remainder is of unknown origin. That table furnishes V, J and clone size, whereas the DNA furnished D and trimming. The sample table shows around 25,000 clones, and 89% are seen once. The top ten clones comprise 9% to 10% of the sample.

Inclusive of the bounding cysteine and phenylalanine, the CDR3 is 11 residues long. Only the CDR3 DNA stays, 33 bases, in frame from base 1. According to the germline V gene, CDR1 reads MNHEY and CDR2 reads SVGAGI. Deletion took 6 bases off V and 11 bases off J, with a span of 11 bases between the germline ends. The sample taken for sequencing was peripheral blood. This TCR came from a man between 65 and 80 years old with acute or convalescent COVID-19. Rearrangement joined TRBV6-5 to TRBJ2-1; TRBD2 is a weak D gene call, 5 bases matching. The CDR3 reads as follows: CASSDYVKQFF. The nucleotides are TGTGCCAGCAGCGACTACGTGAAGCAGTTCTTC.